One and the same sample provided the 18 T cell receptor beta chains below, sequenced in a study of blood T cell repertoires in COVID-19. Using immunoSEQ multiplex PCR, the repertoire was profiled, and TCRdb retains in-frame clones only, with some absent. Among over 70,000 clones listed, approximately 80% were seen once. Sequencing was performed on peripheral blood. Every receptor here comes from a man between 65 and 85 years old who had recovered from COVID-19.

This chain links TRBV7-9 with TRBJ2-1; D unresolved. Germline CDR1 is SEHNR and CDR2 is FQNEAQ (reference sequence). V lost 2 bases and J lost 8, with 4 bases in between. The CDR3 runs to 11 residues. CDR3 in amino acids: CASSLHDEQFF. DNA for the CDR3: TGTGCCAGCAGCTTACATGATGAGCAGTTCTTC.

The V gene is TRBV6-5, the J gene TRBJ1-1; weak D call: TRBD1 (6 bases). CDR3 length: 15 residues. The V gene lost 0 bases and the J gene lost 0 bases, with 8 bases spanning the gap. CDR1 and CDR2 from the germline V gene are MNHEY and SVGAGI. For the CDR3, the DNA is TGTGCCAGCAGTTACTCGCAGGGGATGAACACTGAAGCTTTCTTT. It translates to CASSYSQGMNTEAFF.

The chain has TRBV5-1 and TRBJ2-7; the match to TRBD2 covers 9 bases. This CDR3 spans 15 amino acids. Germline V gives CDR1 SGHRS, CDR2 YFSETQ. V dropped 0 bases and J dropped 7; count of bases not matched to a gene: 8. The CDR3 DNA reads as TGCGCCAGCAGCTTGGCTAGCGGGATAATCGGTGAGCAGTACTTC. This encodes CASSLASGIIGEQYF.

The CDR3, as DNA: TGTGCCAGCAGCTTGGAGGACAGGGCGCATTCACCCCTCCACTTT. Translation gives CASSLEDRAHSPLHF. The chain employs TRBV5-4 and TRBJ1-6, with 8 bases lining up with TRBD1. Germline-derived CDR1 and CDR2 are SGHNT and YYREEE (reference sequence). Losses at the gene ends were 0 bases for V and 8 bases for J; bases not matched to a gene: 4. The CDR3 totals 15 residues.

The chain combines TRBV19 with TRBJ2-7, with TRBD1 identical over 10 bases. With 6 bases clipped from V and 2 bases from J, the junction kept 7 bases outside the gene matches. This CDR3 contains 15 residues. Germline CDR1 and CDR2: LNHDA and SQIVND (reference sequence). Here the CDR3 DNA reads TGTGCCAGTAGCCCAGGACAGGGGGGGACCTACGAGCAGTACTTC. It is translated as CASSPGQGGTYEQYF.

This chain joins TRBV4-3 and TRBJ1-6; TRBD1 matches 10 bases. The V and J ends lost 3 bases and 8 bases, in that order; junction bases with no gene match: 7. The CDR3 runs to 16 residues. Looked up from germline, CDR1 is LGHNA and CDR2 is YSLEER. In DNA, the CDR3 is TGCGCCAGCAGCCACACCCTCGGACAGGGGGATTCACCCCTCCACTTT. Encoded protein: CASSHTLGQGDSPLHF.

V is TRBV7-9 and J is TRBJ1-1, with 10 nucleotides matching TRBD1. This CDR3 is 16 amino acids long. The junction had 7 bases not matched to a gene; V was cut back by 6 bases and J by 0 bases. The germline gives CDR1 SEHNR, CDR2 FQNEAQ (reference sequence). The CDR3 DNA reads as TGTGCCAGCAGTAATGGACAGGGGGGGATGAACACTGAAGCTTTCTTT. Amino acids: CASSNGQGGMNTEAFF.

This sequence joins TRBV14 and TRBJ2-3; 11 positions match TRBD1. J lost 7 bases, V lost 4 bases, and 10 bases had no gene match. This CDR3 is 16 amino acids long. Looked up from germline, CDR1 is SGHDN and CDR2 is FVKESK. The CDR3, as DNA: TGTGCCAGCAGCCCCCCAGGACAGGGGGCCGTATATACGCAGTATTTT. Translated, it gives CASSPPGQGAVYTQYF.

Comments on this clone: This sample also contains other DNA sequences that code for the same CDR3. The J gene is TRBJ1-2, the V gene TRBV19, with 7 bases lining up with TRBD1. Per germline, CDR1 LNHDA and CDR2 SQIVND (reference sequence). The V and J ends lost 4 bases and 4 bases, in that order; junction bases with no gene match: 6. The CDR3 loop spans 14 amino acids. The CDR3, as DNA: TGTGCCAGTAGTAGACAGGGAAATAGCTATGGCTACACCTTC. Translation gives CASSRQGNSYGYTF.

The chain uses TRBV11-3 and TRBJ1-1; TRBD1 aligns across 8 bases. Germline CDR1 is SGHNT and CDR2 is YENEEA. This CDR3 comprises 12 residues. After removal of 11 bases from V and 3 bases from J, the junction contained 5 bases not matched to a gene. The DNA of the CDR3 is TGTGCCTCATCGGACAGGGACACTGAAGCTTTCTTT. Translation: CASSDRDTEAFF.

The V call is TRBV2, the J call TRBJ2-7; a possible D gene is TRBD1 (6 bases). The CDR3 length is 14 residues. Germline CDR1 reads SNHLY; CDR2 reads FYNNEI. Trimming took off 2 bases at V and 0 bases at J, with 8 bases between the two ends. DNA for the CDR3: TGTGCCAGCAGTGAACAGGGGAGCTCCTACGAGCAGTACTTC. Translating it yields CASSEQGSSYEQYF.

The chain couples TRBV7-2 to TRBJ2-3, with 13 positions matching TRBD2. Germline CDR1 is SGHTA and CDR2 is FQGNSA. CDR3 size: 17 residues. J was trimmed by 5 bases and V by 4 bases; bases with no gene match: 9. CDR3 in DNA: TGTGCCAGCAGCTCCCGACTAGCGGGGGGTAGGGGAGATACGCAGTATTTT. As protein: CASSSRLAGGRGDTQYF. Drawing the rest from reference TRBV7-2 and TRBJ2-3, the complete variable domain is GAGVSQSPSNKVTEKGKDVELRCDPISGHTALYWYRQSLGQGLEFLIYFQGNSAPDKSGLPSDRFSAERTGGSVSTLTIQRTQQEDSAVYLCASSSRLAGGRGDTQYFGPGTRLTVL.

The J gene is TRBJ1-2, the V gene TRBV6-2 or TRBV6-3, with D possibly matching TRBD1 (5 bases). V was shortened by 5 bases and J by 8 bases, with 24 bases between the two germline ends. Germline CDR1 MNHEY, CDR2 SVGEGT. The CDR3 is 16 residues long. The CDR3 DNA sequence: TGTGCCAGCAGTGAGGTCGCAGGGACTCTTTCTGGAGGCTACACCTTC. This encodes CASSEVAGTLSGGYTF.

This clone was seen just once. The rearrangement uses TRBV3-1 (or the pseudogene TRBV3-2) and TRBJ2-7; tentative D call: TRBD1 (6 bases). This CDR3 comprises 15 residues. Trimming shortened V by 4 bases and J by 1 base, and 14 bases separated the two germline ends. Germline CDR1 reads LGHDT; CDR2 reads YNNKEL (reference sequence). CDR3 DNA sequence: TGTGCCAGCAGCCGGACAGACCAGGCGTCCTACGAGCAGTACTTC. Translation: CASSRTDQASYEQYF.

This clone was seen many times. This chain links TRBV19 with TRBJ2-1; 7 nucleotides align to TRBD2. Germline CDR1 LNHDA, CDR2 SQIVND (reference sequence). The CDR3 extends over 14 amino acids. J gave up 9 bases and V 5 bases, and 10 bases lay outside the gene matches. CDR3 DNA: TGTGCCAGTAGTCTCGGACTAGAGGTTCCTGAGCAGTTCTTC. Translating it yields CASSLGLEVPEQFF.

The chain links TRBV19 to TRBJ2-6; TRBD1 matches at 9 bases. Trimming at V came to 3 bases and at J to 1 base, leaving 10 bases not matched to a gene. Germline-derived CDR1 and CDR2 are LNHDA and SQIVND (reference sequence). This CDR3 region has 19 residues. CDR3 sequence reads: CASSIHRGLRESGANVLTF. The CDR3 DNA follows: TGTGCCAGTAGTATTCACAGGGGGCTTAGAGAATCTGGGGCCAACGTCCTGACTTTC.

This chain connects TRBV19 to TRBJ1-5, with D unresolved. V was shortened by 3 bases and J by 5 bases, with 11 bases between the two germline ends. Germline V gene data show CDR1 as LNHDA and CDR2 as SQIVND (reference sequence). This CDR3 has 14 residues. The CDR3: CASSILNTDQPQHF. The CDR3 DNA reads TGTGCCAGTAGTATTCTCAACACCGATCAGCCCCAGCATTTT.

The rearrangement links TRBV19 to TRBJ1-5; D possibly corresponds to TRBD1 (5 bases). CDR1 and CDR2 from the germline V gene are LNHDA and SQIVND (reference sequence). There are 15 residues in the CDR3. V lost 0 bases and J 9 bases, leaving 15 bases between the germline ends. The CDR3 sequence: CASSIDLMGRVPQHF. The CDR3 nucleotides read TGTGCCAGTAGTATAGATCTGATGGGGCGCGTGCCCCAGCATTTT.